One sample yielded the 3 T cell receptor beta chains listed below, sequenced in a study of cytomegalovirus exposure and HLA in healthy donors. PCR amplification relied on 60 Vbeta primers (plus 13 Jbeta primers). Libraries were prepared by immunoSEQ multiplex PCR; TCRdb keeps only in-frame clonotypes and omits some of them. Seen here are roughly 150,000 clones, roughly 85% observed once, and the top ten hold 2.3%. The sequencing input was PBMCs. The receptors derive from a woman aged 18-29 years in good health and CMV-seronegative.

The chain employs TRBV16 and TRBJ1-5; D call uncertain. V lost 2 bases and J lost 1, with 15 bases in between. The V gene's germline CDR1 is KGHSY and CDR2 FQNENV. The CDR3 has 17 amino acids. CDR3 coding DNA: TGTGCCAGCAGCCAAGGATTTTACAGCTTAAGCAATCAGCCCCAGCATTTT. Its translation: CASSQGFYSLSNQPQHF.

The chain has TRBV28 and TRBJ2-4; TRBD1 matches 7 bases. This CDR3 has 14 amino acids. The V gene's germline CDR1 is MDHEN and CDR2 SYDVKM. V lost 6 bases and J lost 3; bases outside the gene matches: 5. CDR3: CASRDQGVKNIQYF. In DNA, the CDR3 is TGTGCCAGCAGGGATCAGGGGGTCAAAAACATTCAGTACTTC.

Points on this clone: A read error may account for a junction end that differs from germline. The chain carries TRBV7-7 and TRBJ2-6, with D unresolved. The V gene's germline CDR1 is SSHAT and CDR2 FNYEAQ (reference sequence). CDR3 length: 13 amino acids. As DNA, the CDR3 is TGTGCTAGCAGCCTTCAGGGGGCCAACGTCCTGACTTTC. This codes for CASSLQGANVLTF.